The rows below give T cell receptor beta chains drawn from one sample of a study of blood T cells in healthy people across ages. In TCRdb, the 5' RACE reads were re-called with MiXCR into one record per CDR3 protein. The sample lists 1.5 million to 2 million distinct CDR3 sequences, roughly 32% seen once, with around 11% in the top ten. The material sequenced was blood. These receptors all stem from a woman under 40 in good health. The CDR3 runs from the conserved cysteine through the conserved F or W. D genes are given only for firm matches. Clone sizes are given selectively: once, few, many, or a class where the clone is expanded.

>many|NA|TRBJ1-4|TRBV27
TGTGCCAGCAGTTTGGGTACCGCAACTAATGAAAAACTGTTTTTT
CASSLGTATNEKLFF
>NA|NA|TRBJ2-1|TRBV12-3/TRBV12-4
TGTGCCAGCAGCCACCACCTGGAGACTGGTTACAATGAGCAGTTCTTC
CASSHHLETGYNEQFF
>NA|TRBD2|TRBJ2-1|TRBV20-1
TGCAGTGCGACTAGCGGGGGACATGAGCAGTTCTTC
CSATSGGHEQFF
>NA|NA|TRBJ1-1|TRBV5-1
TGCGCCAGCAGCTTTGACAGCTGGGCCACTGAAGCTTTCTTT
CASSFDSWATEAFF
>NA|TRBD2|TRBJ2-1|TRBV18
TGTGCCAGCTCACCTTTCACCGGGACTAGCGGGACACGGAATGAGCAGTTCTTC
CASSPFTGTSGTRNEQFF
>NA|TRBD1|TRBJ2-1|TRBV7-8
TGTGCCAGCAACCACACAGGGGGCGTCAAGCGGCACAATGAGCAGTTCTTC
CASNHTGGVKRHNEQFF
>few|NA|TRBJ1-1|TRBV5-1
TGCGCCAGCAGCCCGGAAGTCCCGGAAGACACTGAAGCTTTCTTT
CASSPEVPEDTEAFF
>few|TRBD1|TRBJ1-5|TRBV20-1
TGCAGTGCTGTCCAGGGGGCGGGCAATCAGCCCCAGCATTTT
CSAVQGAGNQPQHF
>many|NA|TRBJ2-7|TRBV4-1
TGCGCCAGCAGCGACCGGGACTTACATACGGGCGAGCAGTACTTC
CASSDRDLHTGEQYF
>NA|NA|TRBJ1-2|TRBV18
TGTGCCAGCTCAGCGGGAACCACGGAACGTAACTATGGCTACACCTTC
CASSAGTTERNYGYTF
>few|NA|TRBJ1-2|TRBV20-1
TGCAGTGCGCGGACAAACAGGGTAGCTAACTATGGCTACACCTTC
CSARTNRVANYGYTF
>few|NA|TRBJ2-6|TRBV24-1
TGTGCCACCAGTGATAAGGGGAAGGGCTCTGGGGCCAACGTCCTGACTTTC
CATSDKGKGSGANVLTF
>NA|NA|TRBJ2-5|TRBV12-3/TRBV12-4
TGTACCAGCAGTTTAGGGATCAGGGCGGGCGGACAAGAGACCCAGTACTTC
CTSSLGIRAGGQETQYF
>NA|NA|TRBJ1-6|TRBV4-3
TGCGCCAGCAGCCATGAGGCTTCCTATAATTCACCCCTCCACTTT
CASSHEASYNSPLHF
>few|TRBD1|TRBJ2-1|TRBV5-1
TGCGCCAGCAGTGATCAGACAGGGCGGTTCCACAATGAGCAGTTCTTC
CASSDQTGRFHNEQFF
>NA|NA|TRBJ1-5|TRBV2
TGTGCCAGCTGTGGCGAGATCGGCAATCAGCCCCAGCATTTT
CASCGEIGNQPQHF
>once|TRBD1|TRBJ2-3|TRBV30
TGTGCCTGGAGTGTAAGCTCGGACAGGGGGCTCGATACGCAGTATTTT
CAWSVSSDRGLDTQYF
>many|TRBD2|TRBJ2-5|TRBV4-1
TGCGCCAGCAGCCAAGATGGGAGGGGCTGGGAGACCCAGTACTTC
CASSQDGRGWETQYF
>NA|NA|TRBJ1-6|TRBV27
TGTGCCAGCAGTCCAGGGCAGAGTTCACCCCTCCACTTT
CASSPGQSSPLHF
>few|NA|TRBJ2-7|TRBV7-2
TGTGCCAGCAGCTCCGGGACGGCCCTCTCCTACGAGCAGTACTTC
CASSSGTALSYEQYF
>few|NA|TRBJ2-1|TRBV7-9
TGTGCCAGCAGCTTAGCGGGATTCTTCTACAATGAGCAGTTCTTC
CASSLAGFFYNEQFF
>NA|TRBD1|TRBJ1-1|TRBV18
TGTGCCAGCTCACCTCGGGACAGGGGGCTTGTTGATCCTGTAGCTTTCTTT
CASSPRDRGLVDPVAFF
>NA|NA|TRBJ2-5|TRBV20-1
TGCAGTGCTAGAGAACCGGGACGGGGGTCCCAAGAGACCCAGTACTTC
CSAREPGRGSQETQYF
>few|TRBD2|TRBJ2-7|TRBV15
TGTGCCACCAGCAGAGAACCGGGACTAGCGTCCTACGAGCAGTACTTC
CATSREPGLASYEQYF
>few|NA|TRBJ2-7|TRBV4-2
TGTGCCAGCAGCCAAGATGACCAAGGGCACCGCTCCTACGAGCAGTACTTC
CASSQDDQGHRSYEQYF
>NA|NA|TRBJ2-7|TRBV2
TGTGCCAGCAGCGAGGGGACCTACGAGCAGTACTTC
CASSEGTYEQYF
>NA|TRBD1|TRBJ1-1|TRBV10-3
TGTGCCATCAGTGAGTCCTCTAGAGGACAGGGTTTGAACACTGAAGCTTTCTTT
CAISESSRGQGLNTEAFF
>many|NA|TRBJ1-2|TRBV7-8
TGTGCCAGCAGCTTAGACAGGGGCTACACCTTC
CASSLDRGYTF